This T cell receptor (beta chain) was identified in a study of T cell responses to AZD1222 COVID-19 vaccine. Study-wide results and limits: Researchers report vaccine-associated CD4 TCRs spanning spike, with dominance at 160-218 and 743-854. Nearly half of spike-specific TCRs reportedly go after variant regions that carry no mutations. Baseline antibody screening turned up just a handful of seropositive AZD1222 recipients.

Turning to this clone: The antigen remains undetermined.

With V trimmed by 1 base and J by 4 bases, 13 bases remained unmatched. From germline, CDR1 is SGHTA and CDR2 FQGNSA. This CDR3 is 18 amino acids long. Assay: immunoSEQ multiplex PCR; the TCRdb copy retains only in-frame clones and omits some. The sample consists of tens of thousands of clones, 88% of them appearing once. The source of this sequence is an adult who received the AZD1222 COVID-19 vaccine. This chain uses TRBV7-2 with TRBJ1-2, with 9 bases lining up with TRBD1. The starting material was peripheral blood, obtained 28 days after the second AZD1222 dose. This chain's CDR3 is CASSLVPGQGGTSYGYTF. CDR3 coding DNA: TGTGCCAGCAGCTTAGTCCCGGGACAGGGAGGAACGAGCTATGGCTACACCTTC.